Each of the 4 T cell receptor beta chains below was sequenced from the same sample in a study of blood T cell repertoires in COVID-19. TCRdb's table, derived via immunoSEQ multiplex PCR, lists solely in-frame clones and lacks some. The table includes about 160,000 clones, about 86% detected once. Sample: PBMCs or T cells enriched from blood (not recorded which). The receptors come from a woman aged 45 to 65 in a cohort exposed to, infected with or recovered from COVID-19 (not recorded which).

In nucleotides, the CDR3 is TGCAGCGCCAGGGGACTAGCGGGACCCTCCGGGGGGGAGCTGTTTTTT. The encoded protein is CSARGLAGPSGGELFF. V and J are TRBV29-1 and TRBJ2-2; 13 positions match TRBD2. In germline, CDR1 is SQVTM, CDR2 ANQGSEA. With V trimmed by 7 bases and J by 8 bases, 13 bases remained unmatched. This CDR3 is 16 amino acids long.

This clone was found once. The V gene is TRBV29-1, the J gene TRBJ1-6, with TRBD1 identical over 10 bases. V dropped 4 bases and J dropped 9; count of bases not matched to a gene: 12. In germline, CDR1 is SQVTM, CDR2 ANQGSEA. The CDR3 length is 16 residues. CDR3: CSVGGDGTGDGSPLHF. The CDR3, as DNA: TGCAGCGTTGGGGGGGACGGGACAGGGGATGGTTCACCCCTCCACTTT.

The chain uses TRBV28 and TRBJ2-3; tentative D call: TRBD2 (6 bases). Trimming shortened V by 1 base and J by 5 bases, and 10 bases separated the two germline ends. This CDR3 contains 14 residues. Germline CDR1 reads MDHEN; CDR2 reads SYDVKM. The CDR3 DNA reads TGTGCCAGCAGTTTATTGTGGGGGGAAGATACGCAGTATTTT. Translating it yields CASSLLWGEDTQYF.

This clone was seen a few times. CDR3 nucleotide sequence: TGTGCCAGCCCGCCCCCGACGAGAGGACAGATCAATTCACCCCTCCACTTT. Its translation is CASPPPTRGQINSPLHF. This rearrangement joins TRBV21-1 to TRBJ1-6; the table gives TRBD1 as D, unverified against the DNA. TRBV21-1 is a pseudogene locus. This CDR3 region has 17 residues.